Sequencing of this T cell receptor beta chain was carried out in a study of shared T cell receptors in the human thymus. Generated by immunoSEQ multiplex PCR, the TCRdb table keeps only in-frame clones and is missing some. The table records 500,000 to 750,000 clones, approximately 87% of them present only once. A further study also used this sample, focusing on human thymus T cells. That work contributes: Thymus pieces cut out during corrective heart surgery were the tissue that was used. Thymic and blood repertoires seemed to show skewed V and J gene use. Related research reported highly overlapping thymic repertoires among unrelated individuals.

The sample consisted of thymocytes. This clonotype originated in a boy younger than two with a congenital heart defect.

The CDR3 sequence: CSVEVGGVEETQYF. CDR3 DNA: TGCAGCGTTGAGGTGGGGGGGGTCGAAGAGACCCAGTACTTC. This sequence joins TRBV29-1 and TRBJ2-5; 7 nucleotides align to TRBD2. Germline assignment: CDR1 SQVTM and CDR2 ANQGSEA. V was clipped by 3 bases and J by 3 bases; unmatched bases: 7. This CDR3 has 14 residues.